The 12 T cell receptor beta chains reported below all come from one sample, sequenced in a study of Graves' ophthalmopathy and Graves' hyperthyroidism. Amplified TCR beta CDR3 regions were obtained using RNA transcripts as template. Scientists carried out first-round RT-PCR using HTBI primers and then a second-round multiplex PCR. One entry per CDR3 protein, called by TCRdb with MiXCR from the multiplex PCR reads. The table has 200,000 to 250,000 distinct CDR3 sequences, around a fifth seen once; the top ten hold roughly 39%. The sequencing input was peripheral blood. The receptors shown here come from a woman aged 45-65 years with Graves' ophthalmopathy.

This clonotype was detected many times. The rearrangement links TRBV12-3 or TRBV12-4 to TRBJ1-2; perhaps TRBD1 as D (5 bases). This CDR3 spans 15 amino acids. The germline V and J ends were trimmed by 2 bases and 6 bases, with 16 bases remaining between them. The CDR3 protein is CASSLLAGMGHGYTF. The CDR3 DNA follows: TGTGCCAGCAGTTTATTGGCAGGGATGGGGCATGGCTACACCTTC.

The rearrangement uses TRBV20-1 and TRBJ2-5; tentatively, D is TRBD2 (5 bases). Germline CDR1 and CDR2: DFQATT and SNEGSKA (reference sequence). V was cut by 5 bases and J by 5 bases, with 12 bases left in between. The CDR3 is 12 residues long. The chain's CDR3 is CSALLGGETQYF. The CDR3 DNA is TGCAGTGCTCTCCTGGGCGGGGAGACCCAGTACTTC.

This clonotype was seen at least ten times. The chain employs TRBV3-1 and TRBJ1-2; no definite D call. V lost 0 bases to trimming and J lost 4 bases, with 12 bases between them. Looked up from germline, CDR1 is LGHDT and CDR2 is YNNKEL (reference sequence). CDR3 length: 15 amino acids. CDR3 coding DNA: TGTGCCAGCAGCCAAGATGGAGGCCCTGTCTATGGCTACACCTTC. The encoded protein is CASSQDGGPVYGYTF.

This clonotype was found a few times. This chain uses TRBV19 with TRBJ2-3; 7 bases are a match to TRBD1. The length of the CDR3 is 14 residues. Germline V gene data show CDR1 as LNHDA and CDR2 as SQIVND (reference sequence). J was trimmed by 5 bases and V by 5 bases; bases with no gene match: 7. CDR3 region: CASSGSTGRDTQYF. The CDR3, as DNA: TGTGCCAGTAGTGGATCGACAGGGAGAGATACGCAGTATTTT.

About this clonotype itself: The junction shows a germline mismatch at one end, possibly a read error. This chain uses TRBV18 with TRBJ1-1, with D possibly matching TRBD1 (6 bases). Germline-derived CDR1 and CDR2 are KGHSH and LQKENI. The CDR3 spans 16 residues. The CDR3 sequence: CASSDRDLGGYTEASF. The CDR3 nucleotides are TGTGCCAGCTCGGACCGGGACCTCGGGGGCTACACTGAAGCTTCCTTT.

This clonotype was recorded at least ten times. V and J are TRBV6-5 and TRBJ1-2; D might be TRBD1 (5 bases). Trimming took off 0 bases at V and 5 bases at J, with 10 bases between the two ends. CDR3 length: 14 amino acids. Germline V lookup: CDR1 MNHEY, CDR2 SVGAGI. This CDR3 reads CASSYSSPGYGYTF. CDR3 nucleotides: TGTGCCAGCAGTTACTCGAGTCCAGGGTATGGCTACACCTTC.

There are many counts of this clonotype. This sequence joins TRBV5-1 and TRBJ2-7, with 8 bases fitting TRBD1. The germline V gene encodes CDR1 SGHRS and CDR2 YFSETQ. The junction had 3 bases not matched to a gene; V was cut back by 1 base and J by 6 bases. The CDR3 consists of 13 residues. CDR3 coding DNA: TGCGCCAGCAGCTTGTGGACAGGGACCGAGCAGTACTTC. Amino acids: CASSLWTGTEQYF. Variable domain in full (rest from reference TRBV5-1 and TRBJ2-7): KAGVTQTPRYLIKTRGQQVTLSCSPISGHRSVSWYQQTPGQGLQFLFEYFSETQRNKGNFPGRFSGRQFSNSRSEMNVSTLELGDSALYLCASSLWTGTEQYFGPGTRLTVT.

This clonotype has ten or more counts. This rearrangement joins TRBV7-8 to TRBJ2-4; D may be TRBD2 (6 bases). The CDR3 is 16 amino acids. V was shortened by 3 bases and J by 9 bases, with 21 bases between the two germline ends. From germline, CDR1 is SGHVS and CDR2 FQNEAQ. CDR3 sequence: CASSLGGIGGVSIQYF. CDR3 DNA sequence: TGTGCCAGCAGCTTGGGGGGAATTGGAGGGGTTAGCATTCAGTACTTC.

Turning to this clonotype: A much larger clone lies a single base off, so this may be a read error. This chain connects TRBV6-2 or TRBV6-3 to TRBJ1-2; no reliable D call. The CDR3 is made up of 13 amino acids. V lost 4 bases, J lost 4 bases, and 10 bases lay in between. Germline-derived CDR1 and CDR2 are MNHEY and SVGEGT. The CDR3 spells CASSFRSLYGYTF. CDR3 in DNA: TGTGCCAGCAGTTTTAGGTCCCTCTATGGCTACACCTTC.

Details on this clonotype: This may arise from a read error, as a much more abundant clone is one base away. The chain uses TRBV18 and TRBJ2-5, with 8 bases that match TRBD1. Germline V gene sequence: CDR1 KGHSH, CDR2 LQKENI. This CDR3 is built from 16 residues. CDR3 sequence: CASSPPGTGWGETRYF. Here the CDR3 DNA reads TGTGCCAGCTCACCACCGGGGACAGGTTGGGGAGAGACCCGGTACTTC.

DNA for the CDR3: TGTGCCAGCAGTTTAATCTTTCCGTCTAGCGGGAGTAGGGAGACCCAGTACTTC. Translation gives CASSLIFPSSGSRETQYF. The gene calls are TRBV28 and TRBJ2-5; 10 positions agree with TRBD2. Trimming took 2 bases from V and 5 from J; bases not matched to a gene: 14. CDR3 length equals 18 residues. Germline V gene lookup returns CDR1 MDHEN and CDR2 SYDVKM.

This clonotype was seen ten or more times. The J gene is TRBJ2-7, the V gene TRBV20-1; TRBD1 is a possible D gene (5 bases). Germline V lookup: CDR1 DFQATT, CDR2 SNEGSKA (reference sequence). Between the trimmed V and J ends, which lost 4 bases and 0 bases, there was a span of 22 bases. This CDR3 spans 17 amino acids. CDR3 residues: CSAITPNDRGFSYEQYF. The DNA of the CDR3 is TGCAGTGCTATCACCCCGAACGACAGAGGCTTCTCCTACGAGCAGTACTTC.